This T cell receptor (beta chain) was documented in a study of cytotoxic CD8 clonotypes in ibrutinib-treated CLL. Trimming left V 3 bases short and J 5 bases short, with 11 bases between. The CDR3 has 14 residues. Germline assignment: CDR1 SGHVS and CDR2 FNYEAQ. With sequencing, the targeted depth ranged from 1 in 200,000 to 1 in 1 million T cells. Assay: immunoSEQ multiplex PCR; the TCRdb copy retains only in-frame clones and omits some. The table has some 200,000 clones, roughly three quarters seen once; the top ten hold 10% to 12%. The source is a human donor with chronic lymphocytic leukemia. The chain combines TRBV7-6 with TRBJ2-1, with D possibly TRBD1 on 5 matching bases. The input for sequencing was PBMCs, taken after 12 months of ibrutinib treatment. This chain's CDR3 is CASSFTDSHNEQFF. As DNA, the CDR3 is TGTGCCAGCAGCTTTACCGACAGTCACAATGAGCAGTTCTTC.